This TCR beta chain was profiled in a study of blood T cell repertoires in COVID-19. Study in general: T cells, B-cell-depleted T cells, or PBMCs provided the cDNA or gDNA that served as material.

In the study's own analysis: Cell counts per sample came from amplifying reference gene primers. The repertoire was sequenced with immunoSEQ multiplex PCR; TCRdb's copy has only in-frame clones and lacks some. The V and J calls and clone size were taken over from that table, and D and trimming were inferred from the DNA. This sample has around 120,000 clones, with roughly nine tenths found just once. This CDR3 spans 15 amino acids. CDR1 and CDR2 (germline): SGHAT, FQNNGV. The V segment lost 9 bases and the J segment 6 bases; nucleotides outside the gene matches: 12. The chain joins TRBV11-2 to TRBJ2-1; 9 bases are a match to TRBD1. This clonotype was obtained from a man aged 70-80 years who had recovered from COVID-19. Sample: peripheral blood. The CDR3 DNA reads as TGTGCCAGTCGGCCACAGGGGGCGGGGATCAATGAGCAGTTCTTC. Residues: CASRPQGAGINEQFF.